Sequencing of this T cell receptor beta chain was carried out in a study of T cells after yellow fever vaccination. Overall study context: Low-cell-number fractions underwent preparation using SMART-Seq v4 Ultra Low Input.

This clonotype was counted between two and nine times. CDR1 DFQATT and CDR2 SNEGSKA come from the germline V gene (reference sequence). This CDR3 contains 13 residues. V was clipped by 3 bases and J by 2 bases, with 11 bases between them. MiXCR, run by TCRdb on the 5' RACE reads, gives a single entry per CDR3 protein. The table shows around 610,000 distinct CDR3 sequences, with roughly 12% occurring only once. The sequence derives from a man younger than 40 who received the YFV17D yellow fever vaccine. The sequences come from PBMCs, collected on the day of the yellow fever booster vaccination. This chain links TRBV20-1 with TRBJ2-7, with D maybe TRBD2 (5 bases). CDR3 sequence (DNA): TGCAGTGCTAGTTCAGCGGCGCCCTACGAGCAGTACTTC. This codes for CSASSAAPYEQYF.